This T cell receptor (beta chain) was observed in a study of control samples from healthy donors and cancer patients. Here immunoSEQ multiplex PCR was the method, and the copy in TCRdb shows in-frame clones only, minus some. The table includes around 100,000 clones, around nine tenths detected once. The CDR3 sequence is 15 residues long. Unmatched junction bases numbered 7, after V lost 6 bases and J lost 1 base. Germline V gene data show CDR1 as MGHDK and CDR2 as SYGVNS. This clonotype was sampled from a human donor in good health. The donor label of this sample is uncertain. Sequenced sample: blood. The chain carries TRBV25-1 and TRBJ1-1, with 8 bases lining up with TRBD1. CDR3 DNA: TGTGCCAGCAGGGCGGGTGGACAGGGGAACACTGAAGCTTTCTTT. Its protein is CASRAGGQGNTEAFF.